Listed below are T cell receptor beta chains from one sample, sequenced in a study of T-cell reconstitution after alpha-beta-depleted transplantation in children. Via MiXCR, TCRdb re-called the PCR reads, giving one row per CDR3 protein. The sample contains approximately 490,000 distinct CDR3 sequences, 10% of which appear only once. The starting material was PBMCs, obtained before TCRalphabeta/CD19-depleted stem cell transplant. The receptor set was obtained from a child aged 2-15 years with inherited bone marrow failure, due to receive a stem cell transplant. CDR3s include the opening cysteine and the closing phenylalanine or tryptophan. The order of the fields is V gene, clone size, J gene, D gene, CDR3 protein, CDR3 DNA. The D gene is left open where the match is weak. Clone size, where shown, is once, few, many, or a class for clones that have expanded.

TRBV19	few	TRBJ1-2	TRBD1	CASTPDRGYGYTF	TGTGCCAGTACTCCGGACAGGGGCTATGGCTACACCTTC
TRBV10-3	.	TRBJ1-1	.	CAISGMMNTEAFF	TGTGCCATCAGTGGCATGATGAACACTGAAGCTTTCTTT
TRBV5-6	.	TRBJ2-6	TRBD2	CASSLLGRAGANVLTF	TGTGCCAGCAGCTTGTTGGGGAGGGCCGGGGCCAACGTCCTGACTTTC
TRBV7-9	many	TRBJ2-1	TRBD2	CASSLVGGWRGSNEQFF	TGTGCCAGCAGCTTAGTCGGAGGCTGGCGCGGGAGCAATGAGCAGTTCTTC
TRBV28	many	TRBJ1-5	TRBD1	CASSFDRVPGRPQHF	TGTGCCAGCAGTTTCGACAGGGTGCCGGGGAGGCCCCAGCATTTT
TRBV5-1	few	TRBJ2-7	.	CASSAEGPWSEQYF	TGCGCCAGCTCGGCCGAGGGACCATGGAGCGAGCAGTACTTC
TRBV5-1	.	TRBJ2-1	TRBD2	CDSSLLDGRSPYNEQFF	TGCGACAGCAGCTTACTGGACGGGAGGTCCCCCTACAATGAGCAGTTCTTC
TRBV28	many	TRBJ2-1	.	CASSPGTSIYNEQFF	TGTGCCAGCAGTCCCGGGACCTCTATATACAATGAGCAGTTCTTC
TRBV4-3	many	TRBJ2-7	.	CASSQAPGANYEQYF	TGCGCCAGCAGCCAAGCGCCAGGAGCTAACTACGAGCAGTACTTC
TRBV3-1	many	TRBJ1-5	.	CASSPLLGNQPQHF	TGTGCCAGCAGCCCCTTATTAGGGAATCAGCCCCAGCATTTT
TRBV4-1	.	TRBJ2-1	.	CASSRVGLYHEQFF	TGCGCCAGCAGCCGTGTGGGACTGTACCATGAGCAGTTCTTC
TRBV28	.	TRBJ1-5	.	CASSLYDHKPQHF	TGTGCCAGCAGTTTATATGATCATAAGCCCCAGCATTTT
TRBV30	many	TRBJ1-4	TRBD1	CAWSADRGNEKLFF	TGTGCCTGGAGTGCAGACAGGGGGAACGAAAAACTGTTTTTT
TRBV29-1	many	TRBJ1-4	.	CSVEGRGREKLFF	TGCAGCGTTGAAGGCAGGGGTAGAGAAAAACTGTTTTTT
TRBV10-3	many	TRBJ1-1	.	CAISDWGRDTEAFF	TGTGCCATCAGTGATTGGGGCAGGGACACTGAAGCTTTCTTT
TRBV30	many	TRBJ2-6	.	CAWSPRTVSYSGANVLTF	TGTGCCTGGAGTCCCCGGACGGTTTCGTACTCTGGGGCCAACGTCCTGACTTTC
TRBV7-2	many	TRBJ1-5	.	CASSLAHGDSNQPQHF	TGTGCCAGCAGCTTAGCGCATGGAGATAGCAATCAGCCCCAGCATTTT
TRBV10-3	few	TRBJ2-2	TRBD2	CAISELAGGTGELFF	TGTGCCATCAGTGAGCTAGCGGGAGGGACCGGGGAGCTGTTTTTT
TRBV29-1	many	TRBJ2-1	.	CSLPRAGGSYNEQFF	TGCAGCCTACCCCGAGCGGGCGGCTCCTACAATGAGCAGTTCTTC
TRBV30	.	TRBJ2-1	.	CAWSVQSGHYNEQFF	TGTGCCTGGAGTGTACAAAGCGGGCATTACAATGAGCAGTTCTTC
TRBV4-1	few	TRBJ2-2	.	CASSQDFPSTGELFF	TGCGCCAGCAGCCAAGATTTTCCGTCCACCGGGGAGCTGTTTTTT
TRBV28	many	TRBJ2-7	.	CASRKDSAEGYYEQYF	TGTGCCAGCAGAAAGGACAGCGCCGAGGGGTATTACGAGCAGTACTTC
TRBV4-3	many	TRBJ2-1	.	CASSQAGTGGHEQFF	TGCGCCAGCAGCCAAGCGGGGACGGGGGGCCATGAGCAGTTCTTC
TRBV3-1	few	TRBJ2-5	.	CASSHSGGPQETQYF	TGTGCCAGCAGCCACTCCGGGGGTCCCCAAGAGACCCAGTACTTC
TRBV12-3/TRBV12-4	many	TRBJ2-2	.	CASSPSGPNTGELFF	TGTGCCAGCAGTCCCAGCGGACCGAACACCGGGGAGCTGTTTTTT
TRBV7-8	many	TRBJ2-3	TRBD2	CASSLAMAGLDTDTQYF	TGTGCCAGCAGCTTAGCGATGGCGGGACTAGACACAGATACGCAGTATTTT
TRBV6-1	few	TRBJ2-7	TRBD2	CASSGTSRATEQYF	TGTGCCAGCAGTGGGACTAGCCGTGCTACGGAGCAGTACTTC
TRBV30	many	TRBJ2-7	.	CAWSPRGAGDYEQYF	TGTGCCTGGAGTCCCCGGGGAGCGGGCGACTACGAGCAGTACTTC
TRBV29-1	few	TRBJ2-2	.	CSVGDGGELFF	TGCAGCGTCGGGGACGGGGGGGAGCTGTTTTTT
TRBV20-1	many	TRBJ2-7	.	CSATGPYEQYF	TGCAGTGCTACCGGTCCCTACGAGCAGTACTTC
TRBV10-3	many	TRBJ2-7	TRBD1	CAISQVGTGVFYEQYF	TGTGCCATCAGCCAAGTAGGGACAGGGGTTTTCTACGAGCAGTACTTC
TRBV20-1	.	TRBJ2-1	TRBD2	CSARDPGLAGGVRNEQFF	TGCAGTGCTAGAGATCCGGGGCTAGCGGGAGGGGTGAGGAATGAGCAGTTCTTC
TRBV11-2	few	TRBJ2-3	.	CASSFLTSDTQYF	TGTGCCAGCAGCTTCCTGACGTCAGATACGCAGTATTTT
TRBV27	few	TRBJ2-2	TRBD2	CASSPRRASGTGELFF	TGTGCCAGCAGTCCCCGCCGAGCTAGCGGGACCGGGGAGCTGTTTTTT
TRBV6-2/TRBV6-3	many	TRBJ2-3	TRBD2	CATLAVSTDTQYF	TGTGCCACCCTAGCGGTTAGCACAGATACGCAGTATTTT
TRBV3-1	many	TRBJ2-1	TRBD2	CASSQPGLAGVNEQFF	TGTGCCAGCAGCCAACCGGGACTAGCGGGAGTCAATGAGCAGTTCTTC
TRBV6-5	many	TRBJ2-1	.	CASSYEARGYNEQFF	TGTGCCAGCAGTTACGAGGCTAGGGGGTACAATGAGCAGTTCTTC
TRBV18	many	TRBJ2-7	TRBD1	CASSPFAGTGGADEQYF	TGTGCCAGCTCACCATTCGCCGGGACAGGGGGCGCGGACGAGCAGTACTTC
TRBV5-4	few	TRBJ1-2	.	CASSNDRGALASYGYTF	TGTGCCAGCAGCAACGACCGGGGTGCGTTAGCGTCCTATGGCTACACCTTC
TRBV4-3	many	TRBJ2-5	TRBD2	CASSQGLAGALETQYF	TGCGCCAGCAGCCAGGGTCTGGCGGGAGCTCTGGAGACCCAGTACTTC
TRBV28	many	TRBJ1-1	.	CASIDRQETEAFF	TGTGCCAGCATAGATCGTCAGGAGACTGAAGCTTTCTTT
TRBV18	many	TRBJ2-3	TRBD2	CASSPLTSGTSTDTQYF	TGTGCCAGCTCACCACTGACTAGCGGGACAAGCACAGATACGCAGTATTTT
TRBV20-1	many	TRBJ2-1	.	CSARSGSRPHNEQFF	TGCAGTGCTAGGTCCGGGAGCCGACCGCACAATGAGCAGTTCTTC
TRBV5-6	.	TRBJ2-7	.	CASTSTDPYEQYF	TGTGCCAGCACCTCGACAGATCCCTACGAGCAGTACTTC
TRBV28	many	TRBJ1-5	.	CASSLWIAKLSNQPQHF	TGTGCCAGCAGTTTATGGATAGCGAAGCTTAGCAATCAGCCCCAGCATTTT
TRBV5-1	many	TRBJ2-1	TRBD2	CASSTSGSGYNEQFF	TGCGCCAGCAGCACAAGCGGGAGTGGCTACAATGAGCAGTTCTTC